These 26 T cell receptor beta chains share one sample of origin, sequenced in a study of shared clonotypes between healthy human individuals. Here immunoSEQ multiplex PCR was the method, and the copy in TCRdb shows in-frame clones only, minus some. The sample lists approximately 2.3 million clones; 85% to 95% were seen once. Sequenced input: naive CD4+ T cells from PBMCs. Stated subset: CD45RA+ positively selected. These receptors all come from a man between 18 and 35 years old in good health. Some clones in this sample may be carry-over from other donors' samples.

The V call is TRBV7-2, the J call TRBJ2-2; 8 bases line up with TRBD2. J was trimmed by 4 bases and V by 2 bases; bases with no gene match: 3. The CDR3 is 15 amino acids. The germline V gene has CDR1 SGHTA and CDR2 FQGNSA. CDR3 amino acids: CASSLSGRVTGELFF. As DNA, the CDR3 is TGTGCCAGCAGCTTAAGCGGGAGAGTCACCGGGGAGCTGTTTTTT.

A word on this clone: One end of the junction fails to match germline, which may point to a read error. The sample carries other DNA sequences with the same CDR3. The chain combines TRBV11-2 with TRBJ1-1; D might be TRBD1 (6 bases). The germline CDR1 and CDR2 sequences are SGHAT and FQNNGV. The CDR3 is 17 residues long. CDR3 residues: CASSLGKWGREDTEAFF. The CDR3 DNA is TGTGCTAGCAGCTTAGGAAAGTGGGGGCGGGAGGACACTGAAGCTTTCTTT.

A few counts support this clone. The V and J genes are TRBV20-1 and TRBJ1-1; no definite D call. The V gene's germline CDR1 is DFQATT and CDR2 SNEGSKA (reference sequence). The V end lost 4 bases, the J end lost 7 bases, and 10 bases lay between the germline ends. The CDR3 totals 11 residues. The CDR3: CSATDKNEAFF. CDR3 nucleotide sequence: TGCAGTGCTACCGACAAGAATGAAGCTTTCTTT.

The CDR3 sequence: CASSVADGRTDTQYF. CDR3 DNA: TGTGCCAGCAGCGTAGCTGATGGGAGGACCGATACGCAGTATTTT. This chain uses TRBV9 with TRBJ2-3; a weak D match, TRBD2 (6 bases). The CDR3 extends over 15 amino acids. Germline CDR1 and CDR2: SGDLS and YYNGEE. Trimming took 0 bases from V and 6 from J, leaving 14 bases between them.

This CDR3 reads CASSVWGTNNEQFF. In DNA form, the CDR3 reads TGTGCCAGTAGTGTGTGGGGGACGAACAATGAGCAGTTCTTC. This rearrangement joins TRBV19 to TRBJ2-1; D possibly matches TRBD1 or TRBD2 (5 bases each). Trimming removed 5 bases from V and 5 bases from J, with 13 bases in between. The CDR3 sequence is 14 residues long. Germline V gene sequence: CDR1 LNHDA, CDR2 SQIVND (reference sequence).

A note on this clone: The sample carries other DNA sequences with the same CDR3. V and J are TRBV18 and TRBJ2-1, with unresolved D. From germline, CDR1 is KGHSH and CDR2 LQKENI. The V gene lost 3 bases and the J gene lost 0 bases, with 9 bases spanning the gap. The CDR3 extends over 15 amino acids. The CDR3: CASSPQGFSYNEQFF. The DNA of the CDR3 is TGTGCCAGCTCACCCCAAGGGTTCTCCTACAATGAGCAGTTCTTC.

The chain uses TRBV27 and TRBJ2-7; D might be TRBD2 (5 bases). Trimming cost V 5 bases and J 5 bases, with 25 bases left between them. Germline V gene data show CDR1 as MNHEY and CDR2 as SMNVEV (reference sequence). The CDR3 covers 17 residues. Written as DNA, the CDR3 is TGTGCCAGCAGTCGGGCTTTGGGAGCGCAACTAAAACACGAGCAGTACTTC. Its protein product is CASSRALGAQLKHEQYF.

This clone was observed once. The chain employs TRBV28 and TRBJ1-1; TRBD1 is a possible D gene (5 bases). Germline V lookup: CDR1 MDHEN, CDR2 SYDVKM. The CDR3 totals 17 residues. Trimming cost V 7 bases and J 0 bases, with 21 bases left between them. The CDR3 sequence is CASTPNFPDILNTEAFF. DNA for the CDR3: TGTGCCAGCACCCCAAATTTCCCGGACATCTTGAACACTGAAGCTTTCTTT. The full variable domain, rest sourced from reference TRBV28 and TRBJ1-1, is DVKVTQSSRYLVKRTGEKVFLECVQDMDHENMFWYRQDPGLGLRLIYFSYDVKMKEKGDIPEGYSVSREKKERFSLILESASTNQTSMYLCASTPNFPDILNTEAFFGQGTRLTVV.

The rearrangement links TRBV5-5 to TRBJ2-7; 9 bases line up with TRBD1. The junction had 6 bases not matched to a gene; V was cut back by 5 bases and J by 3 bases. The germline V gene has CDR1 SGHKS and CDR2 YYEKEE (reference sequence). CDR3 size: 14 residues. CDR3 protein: CASRQQGASYEQYF. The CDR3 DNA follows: TGTGCCAGCAGACAACAGGGGGCCAGCTACGAGCAGTACTTC.

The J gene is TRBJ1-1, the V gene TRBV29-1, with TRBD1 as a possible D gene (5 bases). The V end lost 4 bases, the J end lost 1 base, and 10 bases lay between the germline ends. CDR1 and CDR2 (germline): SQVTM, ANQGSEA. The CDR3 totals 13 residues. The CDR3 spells CSVGGWWNTEAFF. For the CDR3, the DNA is TGCAGCGTTGGGGGGTGGTGGAACACTGAAGCTTTCTTT.

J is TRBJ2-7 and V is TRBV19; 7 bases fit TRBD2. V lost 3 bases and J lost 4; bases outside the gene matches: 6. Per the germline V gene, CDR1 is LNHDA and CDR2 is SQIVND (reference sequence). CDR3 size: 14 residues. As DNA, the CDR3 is TGTGCCAGTAGTATTCGGGGGGATCTTTACGAGCAGTACTTC. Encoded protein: CASSIRGDLYEQYF.

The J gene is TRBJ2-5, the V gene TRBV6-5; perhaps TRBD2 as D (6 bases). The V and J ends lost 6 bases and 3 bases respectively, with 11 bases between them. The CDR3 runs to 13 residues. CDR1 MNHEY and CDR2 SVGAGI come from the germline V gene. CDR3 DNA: TGTGCCAGCAGAACCTCTAGCGAAGAGACCCAGTACTTC. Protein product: CASRTSSEETQYF.

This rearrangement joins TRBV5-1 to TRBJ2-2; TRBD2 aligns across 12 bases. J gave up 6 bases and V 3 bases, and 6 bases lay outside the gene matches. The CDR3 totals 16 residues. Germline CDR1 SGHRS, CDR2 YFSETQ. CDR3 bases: TGCGCCAGCAGCTCCTCTAGCGGGAGGGCCGCCGGGGAGCTGTTTTTT. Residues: CASSSSSGRAAGELFF.

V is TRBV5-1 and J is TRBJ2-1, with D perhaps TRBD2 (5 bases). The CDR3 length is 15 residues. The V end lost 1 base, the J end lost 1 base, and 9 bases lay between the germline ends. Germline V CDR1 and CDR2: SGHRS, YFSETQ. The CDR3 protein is CASSLRQRSYNEQFF. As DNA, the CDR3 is TGCGCCAGCAGCTTGCGGCAGCGGTCCTACAATGAGCAGTTCTTC. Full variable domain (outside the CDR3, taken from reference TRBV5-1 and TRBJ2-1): KAGVTQTPRYLIKTRGQQVTLSCSPISGHRSVSWYQQTPGQGLQFLFEYFSETQRNKGNFPGRFSGRQFSNSRSEMNVSTLELGDSALYLCASSLRQRSYNEQFFGPGTRLTVL.

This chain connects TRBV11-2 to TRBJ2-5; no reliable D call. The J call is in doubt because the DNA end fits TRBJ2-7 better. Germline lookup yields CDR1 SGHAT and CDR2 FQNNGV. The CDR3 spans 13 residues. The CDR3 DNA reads TGTGCCAGCAGCTCGCTTACGGTCTACGAGCAGTACTTC. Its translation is CASSSLTVYEQYF.

CDR3 sequence reads: CASSLVSNTGELFF. The CDR3 DNA sequence: TGTGCCAGCAGCTTAGTGTCGAACACCGGGGAGCTGTTTTTT. The chain links TRBV7-3 to TRBJ2-2; the D is unclear. CDR1 and CDR2 from the germline V gene are SGHTA and FQGTGA. Trimming took off 2 bases at V and 0 bases at J, with 4 bases between the two ends. The CDR3 totals 14 residues.

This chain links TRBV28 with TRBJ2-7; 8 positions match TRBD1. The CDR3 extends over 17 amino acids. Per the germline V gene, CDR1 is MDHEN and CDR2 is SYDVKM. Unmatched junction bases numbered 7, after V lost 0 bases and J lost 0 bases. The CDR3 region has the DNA TGTGCCAGCAGTTTATGGGGTAGACAGGGGAGCTCCTACGAGCAGTACTTC. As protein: CASSLWGRQGSSYEQYF.

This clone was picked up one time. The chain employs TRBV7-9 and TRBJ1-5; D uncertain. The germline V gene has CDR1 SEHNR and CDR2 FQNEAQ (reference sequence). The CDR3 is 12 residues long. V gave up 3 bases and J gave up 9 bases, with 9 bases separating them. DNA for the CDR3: TGTGCCAGCAGCTTCCTTGACGGGCCCCAGCATTTT. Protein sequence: CASSFLDGPQHF.

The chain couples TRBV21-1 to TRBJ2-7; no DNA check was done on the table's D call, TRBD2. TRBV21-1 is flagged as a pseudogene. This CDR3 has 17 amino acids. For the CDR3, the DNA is TGTGCCAGCAGGACAACGGGAGGACTAGCGGCTTACTACGAGCAGTACTTC. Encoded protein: CASRTTGGLAAYYEQYF.

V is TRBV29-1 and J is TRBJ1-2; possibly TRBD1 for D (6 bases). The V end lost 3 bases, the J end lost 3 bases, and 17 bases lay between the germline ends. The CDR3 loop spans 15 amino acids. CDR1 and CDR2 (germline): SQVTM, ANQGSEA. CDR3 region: CSVERGDRRHYGYTF. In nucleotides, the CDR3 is TGCAGCGTTGAGAGGGGGGACCGCAGACACTATGGCTACACCTTC.

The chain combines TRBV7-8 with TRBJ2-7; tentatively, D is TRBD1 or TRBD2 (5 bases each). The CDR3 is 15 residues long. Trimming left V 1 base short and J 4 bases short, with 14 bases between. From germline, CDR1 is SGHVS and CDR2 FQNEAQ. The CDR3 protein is CASSLVRGPLYEQYF. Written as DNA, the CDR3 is TGTGCCAGCAGCTTAGTTAGGGGACCGTTGTACGAGCAGTACTTC.

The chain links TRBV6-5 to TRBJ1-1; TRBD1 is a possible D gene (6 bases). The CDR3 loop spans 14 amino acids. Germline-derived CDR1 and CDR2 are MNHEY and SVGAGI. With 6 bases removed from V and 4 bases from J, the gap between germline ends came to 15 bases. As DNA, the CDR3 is TGTGCCAGCAGAAGACCTGGGGGCGGCACTGAAGCTTTCTTT. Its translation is CASRRPGGGTEAFF.

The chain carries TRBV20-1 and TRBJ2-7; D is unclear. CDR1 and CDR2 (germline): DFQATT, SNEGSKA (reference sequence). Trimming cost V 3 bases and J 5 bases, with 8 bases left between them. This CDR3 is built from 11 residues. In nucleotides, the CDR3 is TGCAGTGCTAGTGTGCCCGACGAGCAGTACTTC. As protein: CSASVPDEQYF.

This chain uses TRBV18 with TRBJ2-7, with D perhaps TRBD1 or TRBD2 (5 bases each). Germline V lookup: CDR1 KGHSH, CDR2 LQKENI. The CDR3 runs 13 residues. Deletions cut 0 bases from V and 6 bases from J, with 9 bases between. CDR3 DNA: TGTGCCAGCTCACCACCCCCAGGGACCGAGCAGTACTTC. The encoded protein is CASSPPPGTEQYF.

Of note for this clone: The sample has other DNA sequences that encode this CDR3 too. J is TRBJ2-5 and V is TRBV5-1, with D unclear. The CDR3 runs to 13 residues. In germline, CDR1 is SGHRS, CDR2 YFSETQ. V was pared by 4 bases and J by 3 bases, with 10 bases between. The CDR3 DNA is TGCGCCAGCAGCCTTCTGCCTGAAGAGACCCAGTACTTC. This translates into CASSLLPEETQYF.

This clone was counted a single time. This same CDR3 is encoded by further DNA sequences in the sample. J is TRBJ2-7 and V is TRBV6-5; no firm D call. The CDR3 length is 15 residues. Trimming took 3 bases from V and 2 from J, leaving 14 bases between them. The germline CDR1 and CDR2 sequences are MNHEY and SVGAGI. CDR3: CASSYSSAYPYEQYF. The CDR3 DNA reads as TGTGCCAGCAGTTATAGCTCAGCCTATCCCTACGAGCAGTACTTC.